The clone carrying this T cell receptor (beta chain) was seen many times. No antigen is known for it. In germline, CDR1 is LNHNV, CDR2 YYDKDF (reference sequence). The CDR3 loop spans 17 amino acids. The V and J ends lost 0 bases and 6 bases, in that order; junction bases with no gene match: 7. This specimen belongs to a study of T-cell reconstitution after alpha-beta-depleted transplantation in children. Overall study results and limits: Surviving thymic progenitors and recipient T cells were the source of high TCRbeta diversity at day 60 in some patients. Several hundred expanded graft clones reportedly supplied alpha-beta T cells about two months after transplant. T-cell numbers and diversity one year post-transplant derived largely from freshly generated T cells.

Unique molecular identifiers were used in preparing the TCRbeta library. TCRdb re-derived calls from the PCR reads in MiXCR, one entry per CDR3 protein. In the table there are almost 250,000 distinct CDR3 sequences, roughly 26% of which are singletons. The input for sequencing was PBMCs, taken before TCRalphabeta/CD19-depleted stem cell transplant. This receptor was obtained from a girl aged 2-10 years with Fanconi anemia, due to receive a stem cell transplant. The gene calls are TRBV15 and TRBJ2-3, with 12 bases fitting TRBD2. The CDR3 protein is CATSREVLAGGRDTQYF. As DNA, the CDR3 is TGTGCCACCAGCAGAGAAGTACTAGCGGGGGGTCGGGATACGCAGTATTTT.